The source of this T cell receptor (beta chain) is a study of CD8 T cells in Susac syndrome. The CDR3 runs 13 residues. Germline loops: CDR1 MNHEY, CDR2 SVGAGI. Trimming shortened V by 8 bases and J by 2 bases, and 12 bases separated the two germline ends. Reverse transcription of roughly 0.5 to 1 ug RNA was carried out with random hexamers. A multiplex approach, immunoSEQ multiplex PCR, amplified TCR beta CDR3 across 54 Vbeta and 13 Jbeta. TCRdb reprocessed the immunoSEQ multiplex PCR reads via MiXCR and lists one record per CDR3 protein. The repertoire holds about 160,000 distinct CDR3 sequences, with around 90% as singletons. TCR beta was sequenced from blood CD8+ and CD4+ T cells. TEMRA cells were FACS-enriched, and CD8+ and CD4+ T cells were isolated negatively.

V and J are TRBV6-5 and TRBJ1-1, with no clear D. The sequence was collected from a human donor in good health. The sequencing input was CD4+ T cells from PBMCs. In DNA form, the CDR3 reads TGTGCCAGCCGACGGGCCCTTAACACTGAAGCTTTCTTT. Amino acids: CASRRALNTEAFF.